The 4 T cell receptor beta chains listed next were all sequenced from one sample in a study of blood T cell repertoires in COVID-19. The protocol was immunoSEQ multiplex PCR, while the TCRdb copy is restricted to in-frame clones and leaves out a portion. The sample holds 110,000 or so clones, roughly 80% seen once. Sequenced sample: peripheral blood. The receptors derive from a woman in her 70s with acute or convalescent COVID-19.

This clone appeared a few times. This chain joins TRBV15 and TRBJ1-2; 7 nucleotides align to TRBD1. Germline CDR1 and CDR2: LNHNV and YYDKDF (reference sequence). With V trimmed by 0 bases and J by 3 bases, 4 bases remained unmatched. The CDR3 is made up of 15 amino acids. In DNA, the CDR3 is TGTGCCACCAGCAGAGATCGAGGGGGCTACTATGGCTACACCTTC. It translates to CATSRDRGGYYGYTF.

V gene TRBV11-2 combines with J gene TRBJ1-4; possibly TRBD1 for D (6 bases). Between the trimmed V and J ends, which lost 1 base and 3 bases, there was a span of 9 bases. Germline CDR1 is SGHAT and CDR2 is FQNNGV. There are 15 residues in the CDR3. This chain's CDR3 is CASSLGRGSNEKLFF. DNA of the CDR3: TGTGCCAGCAGCTTAGGCAGGGGATCTAATGAAAAACTGTTTTTT.

V and J are TRBV28 and TRBJ2-5; TRBD1 matches at 7 bases. Unmatched junction bases numbered 8, after V lost 5 bases and J lost 2 bases. The CDR3 is 15 residues long. Germline-derived CDR1 and CDR2 are MDHEN and SYDVKM. CDR3 in amino acids: CASSTPKGQQETQYF. In DNA form, the CDR3 reads TGTGCCAGCAGTACGCCCAAGGGACAGCAAGAGACCCAGTACTTC.

V gene TRBV5-1 combines with J gene TRBJ1-1; 7 nucleotides line up with TRBD1. CDR3 size: 14 residues. V was pared by 0 bases and J by 7 bases, with 6 bases of the junction left unmatched. The V gene's germline CDR1 is SGHRS and CDR2 YFSETQ. The CDR3 bases are TGCGCCAGCAGCTTGGCCATCGGACAGGTTGAAGCTTTCTTT. Amino acids: CASSLAIGQVEAFF.